A selection of T cell receptor beta chains follows, all from one sample in a study of blood T cell repertoires in COVID-19. The assay was immunoSEQ multiplex PCR, and TCRdb's table has in-frame clones only and misses some. The table shows some 19,000 clones, with roughly 80% occurring only once. What was sequenced was peripheral blood. These receptors all stem from a man aged 80 or over with acute or convalescent COVID-19. Both conserved end residues are part of each CDR3. D genes are given only for firm matches. The size entry is marked missing in some rows and otherwise reads once, few, many or a size class.

D gene: TRBD2
clone size: -
V gene: TRBV5-1
J gene: TRBJ2-1
CDR3 DNA: TGCGCCAGCAGCTCGGGACTAGCGGTCGATGAGCAGTTCTTC
CDR3 protein: CASSSGLAVDEQFF

D gene: -
clone size: once
V gene: TRBV10-2
J gene: TRBJ2-3
CDR3 DNA: TGCGCCAGCAGTGAAGGAGGGGAAGAAACAGATACGCAGTATTTT
CDR3 protein: CASSEGGEETDTQYF

D gene: -
clone size: -
V gene: TRBV7-2
J gene: TRBJ1-4
CDR3 DNA: TGTGCCAGCAGCCCAGGGTCGCCCTTGAAAAAACTGTTTTTT
CDR3 protein: CASSPGSPLKKLFF

D gene: -
clone size: -
V gene: TRBV12-3/TRBV12-4
J gene: TRBJ2-7
CDR3 DNA: TGTGCCAGCAGTAGTGGCAGTGCCTACGAGCAGTACTTC
CDR3 protein: CASSSGSAYEQYF

D gene: -
clone size: -
V gene: TRBV24-1
J gene: TRBJ1-5
CDR3 DNA: TGTGCCACCAGTGATTTCATAGCTATTAGCAATCAGCCCCAGCATTTT
CDR3 protein: CATSDFIAISNQPQHF

D gene: TRBD1
clone size: -
V gene: TRBV5-5
J gene: TRBJ2-7
CDR3 DNA: TGTGCCAGCAGCCCGGGGACAGTATCCTCCTACGAGCAGTACTTC
CDR3 protein: CASSPGTVSSYEQYF

D gene: TRBD1
clone size: -
V gene: TRBV12-3/TRBV12-4
J gene: TRBJ1-1
CDR3 DNA: TGTGCCAGCAGTGACAGGGAGAACACTGAAGCTTTCTTT
CDR3 protein: CASSDRENTEAFF

D gene: TRBD2
clone size: few
V gene: TRBV11-2
J gene: TRBJ2-3
CDR3 DNA: TGTGCCAGCAGCAGCGCATTCTTAGCGGGGACTAGCACAGATACGCAGTATTTT
CDR3 protein: CASSSAFLAGTSTDTQYF

D gene: -
clone size: -
V gene: TRBV5-6
J gene: TRBJ1-2
CDR3 DNA: TGTGCCAGCAGCTTGAACAGAGCTAACTATGGCTACACCTTC
CDR3 protein: CASSLNRANYGYTF

D gene: TRBD2
clone size: -
V gene: TRBV4-3
J gene: TRBJ2-1
CDR3 DNA: TGCGCCAGCAGCCAAACTAGCGGGGGGTACAATGAGCAGTTCTTC
CDR3 protein: CASSQTSGGYNEQFF

D gene: -
clone size: few
V gene: TRBV2
J gene: TRBJ2-1
CDR3 DNA: TGTGCCAGCAGTGAACGGGCCAGAGAGGGCTATAATGAGCAGTTCTTC
CDR3 protein: CASSERAREGYNEQFF

D gene: -
clone size: -
V gene: TRBV5-8
J gene: TRBJ1-5
CDR3 DNA: TGTGCCAGCAGCTTCACAGGGACTAGCAATCAGCCCCAGCATTTT
CDR3 protein: CASSFTGTSNQPQHF

D gene: -
clone size: -
V gene: TRBV4-1
J gene: TRBJ1-1
CDR3 DNA: TGCGCCAGCAGCCAAGGCCTGGGGCAGGGCCACACTGAAGCTTTCTTT
CDR3 protein: CASSQGLGQGHTEAFF

D gene: -
clone size: -
V gene: TRBV6-1
J gene: TRBJ2-5
CDR3 DNA: TGTGCCAGCAGTGAAGGTACTGGGGGCCGGGAGACCCAGTACTTC
CDR3 protein: CASSEGTGGRETQYF

D gene: TRBD2
clone size: -
V gene: TRBV5-1
J gene: TRBJ2-7
CDR3 DNA: TGCGCCAGCAGCTTGCCCCTAGCGGGGGAAGACGAGCAGTACTTC
CDR3 protein: CASSLPLAGEDEQYF

D gene: TRBD1
clone size: -
V gene: TRBV5-1
J gene: TRBJ2-7
CDR3 DNA: TGCGCCAGCAGCACGGGACAGGGAATCTACGAGCAGTACTTC
CDR3 protein: CASSTGQGIYEQYF

D gene: TRBD1
clone size: few
V gene: TRBV7-8
J gene: TRBJ1-5
CDR3 DNA: TGTGCCAGCAGCTTAACCAACAGGGGGCGTTGGCAGCCCCAGCATTTT
CDR3 protein: CASSLTNRGRWQPQHF

D gene: TRBD2
clone size: -
V gene: TRBV18
J gene: TRBJ2-2
CDR3 DNA: TGTGCCAGCTCACGAAGCGGGACTCTCAACACCGGGGAGCTGTTTTTT
CDR3 protein: CASSRSGTLNTGELFF

D gene: TRBD1
clone size: -
V gene: TRBV7-2
J gene: TRBJ2-1
CDR3 DNA: TGTGCCAGCAGCTCCCAGGGGGCCAGGTCCTACAATGAGCAGTTCTTC
CDR3 protein: CASSSQGARSYNEQFF

D gene: TRBD1
clone size: -
V gene: TRBV2
J gene: TRBJ1-4
CDR3 DNA: TGTGCCAGCAGCACTCCCTCCGGGACAGCAAACGAAAAACTGTTTTTT
CDR3 protein: CASSTPSGTANEKLFF

D gene: -
clone size: once
V gene: TRBV5-1
J gene: TRBJ1-2
CDR3 DNA: TGCGCCAGCAGCTTGGACACCCCCTCCCATCGATATGGCTACACCTTC
CDR3 protein: CASSLDTPSHRYGYTF

D gene: -
clone size: -
V gene: TRBV4-3
J gene: TRBJ1-4
CDR3 DNA: TGCGCCAGCAGCCAAGACGGAGAGGCGGTGGGGCGAGAAAAACTGTTTTTT
CDR3 protein: CASSQDGEAVGREKLFF